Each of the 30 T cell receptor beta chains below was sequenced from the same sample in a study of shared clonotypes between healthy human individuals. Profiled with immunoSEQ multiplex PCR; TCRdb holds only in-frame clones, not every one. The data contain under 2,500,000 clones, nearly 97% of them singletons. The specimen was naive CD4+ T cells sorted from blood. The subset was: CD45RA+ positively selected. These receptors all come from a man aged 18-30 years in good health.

Here the CDR3 DNA reads TGTGCCAGCAGTGGGGGACAGGGTTGGGGCGGGGAGCTGTTTTTT. Translating it yields CASSGGQGWGGELFF. This chain connects TRBV6-5 to TRBJ2-2; 9 positions agree with TRBD1. The CDR3 contains 15 residues. Trimming at V came to 5 bases and at J to 7 bases, leaving 8 bases not matched to a gene. Per the germline V gene, CDR1 is MNHEY and CDR2 is SVGAGI.

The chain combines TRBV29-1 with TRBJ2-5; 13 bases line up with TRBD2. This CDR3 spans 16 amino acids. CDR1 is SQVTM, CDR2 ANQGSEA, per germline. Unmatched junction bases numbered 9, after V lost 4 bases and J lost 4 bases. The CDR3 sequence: CSVAGLAGHGGETQYF. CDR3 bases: TGCAGCGTTGCGGGACTAGCGGGGCATGGAGGAGAGACCCAGTACTTC.

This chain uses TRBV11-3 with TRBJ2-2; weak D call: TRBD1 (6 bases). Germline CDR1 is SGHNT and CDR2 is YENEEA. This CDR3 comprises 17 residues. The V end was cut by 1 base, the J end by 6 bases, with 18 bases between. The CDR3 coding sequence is TGTGCCAGCAGCTTAGTGTCGGGCAGGGGAGTTCCCGGGGAGCTGTTTTTT. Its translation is CASSLVSGRGVPGELFF.

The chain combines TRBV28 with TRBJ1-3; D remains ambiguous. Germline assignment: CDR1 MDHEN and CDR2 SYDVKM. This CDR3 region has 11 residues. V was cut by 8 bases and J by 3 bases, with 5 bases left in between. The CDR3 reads CASRGGNTIYF. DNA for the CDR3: TGTGCCAGCCGCGGTGGAAACACCATATATTTT.

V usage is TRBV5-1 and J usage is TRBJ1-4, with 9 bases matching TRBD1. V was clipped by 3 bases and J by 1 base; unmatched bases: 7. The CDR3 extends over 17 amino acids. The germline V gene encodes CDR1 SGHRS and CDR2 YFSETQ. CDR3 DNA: TGCGCCAGCAGCTGGGGGACAGGGAAAGGAACTAATGAAAAACTGTTTTTT. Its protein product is CASSWGTGKGTNEKLFF.

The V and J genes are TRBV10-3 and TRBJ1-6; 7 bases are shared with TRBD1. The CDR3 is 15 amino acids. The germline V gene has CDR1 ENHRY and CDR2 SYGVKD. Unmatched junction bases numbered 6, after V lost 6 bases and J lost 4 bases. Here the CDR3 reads CAIRAGTDYNSPLHF. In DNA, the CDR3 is TGTGCCATCAGGGCCGGGACAGATTATAATTCACCCCTCCACTTT.

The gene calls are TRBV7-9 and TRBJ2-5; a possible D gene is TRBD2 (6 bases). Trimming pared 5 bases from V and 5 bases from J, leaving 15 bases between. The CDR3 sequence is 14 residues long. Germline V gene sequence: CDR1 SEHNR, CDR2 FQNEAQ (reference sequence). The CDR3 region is CASSHQAGPETQYF. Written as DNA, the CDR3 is TGTGCCAGCAGCCACCAAGCGGGTCCCGAGACCCAGTACTTC.

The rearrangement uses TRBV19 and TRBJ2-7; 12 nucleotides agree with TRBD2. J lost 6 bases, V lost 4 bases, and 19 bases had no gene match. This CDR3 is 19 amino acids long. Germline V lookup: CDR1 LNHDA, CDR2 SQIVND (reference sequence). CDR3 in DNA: TGTGCCAGTAGTAGGGGTCCGGCAGGTCCACGACTAGCGGGAGCCGAGCAGTACTTC. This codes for CASSRGPAGPRLAGAEQYF.

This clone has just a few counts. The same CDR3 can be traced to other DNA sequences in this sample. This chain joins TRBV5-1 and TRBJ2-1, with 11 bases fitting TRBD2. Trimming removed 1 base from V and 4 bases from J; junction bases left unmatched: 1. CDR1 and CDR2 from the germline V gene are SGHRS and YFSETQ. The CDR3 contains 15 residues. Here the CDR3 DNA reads TGCGCCAGCAGCTTGCTAGCGGGGGGATACAATGAGCAGTTCTTC. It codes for CASSLLAGGYNEQFF. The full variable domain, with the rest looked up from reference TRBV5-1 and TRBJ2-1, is KAGVTQTPRYLIKTRGQQVTLSCSPISGHRSVSWYQQTPGQGLQFLFEYFSETQRNKGNFPGRFSGRQFSNSRSEMNVSTLELGDSALYLCASSLLAGGYNEQFFGPGTRLTVL.

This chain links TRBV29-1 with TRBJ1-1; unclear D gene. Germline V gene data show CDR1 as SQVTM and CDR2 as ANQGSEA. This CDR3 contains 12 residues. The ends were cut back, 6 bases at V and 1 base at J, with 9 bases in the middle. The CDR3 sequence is CSVLPPNTEAFF. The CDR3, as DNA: TGCAGCGTCCTACCGCCGAACACTGAAGCTTTCTTT. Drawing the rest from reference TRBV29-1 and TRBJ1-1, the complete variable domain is SAVISQKPSRDICQRGTSLTIQCQVDSQVTMMFWYRQQPGQSLTLIATANQGSEATYESGFVIDKFPISRPNLTFSTLTVSNMSPEDSSIYLCSVLPPNTEAFFGQGTRLTVV.

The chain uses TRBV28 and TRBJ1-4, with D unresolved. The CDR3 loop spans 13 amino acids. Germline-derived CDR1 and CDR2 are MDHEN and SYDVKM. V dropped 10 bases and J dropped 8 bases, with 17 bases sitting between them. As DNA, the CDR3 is TGTGCCACCCATCACCCCGGCGGAGAAAAACTGTTTTTT. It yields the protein CATHHPGGEKLFF.

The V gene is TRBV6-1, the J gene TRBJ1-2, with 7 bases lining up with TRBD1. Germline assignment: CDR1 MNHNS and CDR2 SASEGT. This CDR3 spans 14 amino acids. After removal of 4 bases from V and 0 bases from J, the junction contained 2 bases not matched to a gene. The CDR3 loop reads CASSAGQANYGYTF. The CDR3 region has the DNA TGTGCCAGCAGTGCCGGACAGGCTAACTATGGCTACACCTTC.

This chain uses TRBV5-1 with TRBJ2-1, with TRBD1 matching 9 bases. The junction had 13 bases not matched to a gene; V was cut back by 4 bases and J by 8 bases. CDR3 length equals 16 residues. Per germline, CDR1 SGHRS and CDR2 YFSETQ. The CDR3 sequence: CASSGTGTGKVDEQFF. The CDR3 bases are TGCGCCAGCAGCGGAACGGGGACAGGGAAGGTGGATGAGCAGTTCTTC.

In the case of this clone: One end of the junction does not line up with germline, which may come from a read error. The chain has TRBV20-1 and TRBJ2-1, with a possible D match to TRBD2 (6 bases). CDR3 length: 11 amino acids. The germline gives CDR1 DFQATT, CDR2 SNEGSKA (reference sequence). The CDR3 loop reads CSAPGSSETIF. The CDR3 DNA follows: TGCAGTGCTCCAGGTTCTAGCGAGACCATCTTC.

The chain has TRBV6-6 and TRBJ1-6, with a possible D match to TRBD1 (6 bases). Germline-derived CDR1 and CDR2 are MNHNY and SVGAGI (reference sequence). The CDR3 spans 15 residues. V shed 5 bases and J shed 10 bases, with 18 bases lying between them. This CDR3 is CASSKPEGVQSPLHF. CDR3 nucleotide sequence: TGTGCCAGCAGTAAGCCTGAGGGGGTACAGTCACCCCTCCACTTT.

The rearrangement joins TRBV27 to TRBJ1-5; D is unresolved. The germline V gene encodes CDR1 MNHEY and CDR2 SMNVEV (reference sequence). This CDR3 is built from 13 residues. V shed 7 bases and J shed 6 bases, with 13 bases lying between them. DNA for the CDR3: TGTGCCAGCAAAGCTGGGTCCCTTCAGCCCCAGCATTTT. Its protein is CASKAGSLQPQHF.

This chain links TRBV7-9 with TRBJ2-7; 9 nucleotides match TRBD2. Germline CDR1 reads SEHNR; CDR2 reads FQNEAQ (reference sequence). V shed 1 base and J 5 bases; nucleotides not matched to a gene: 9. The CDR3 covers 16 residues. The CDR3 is CASSLVVASGEHEQYF. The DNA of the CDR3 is TGTGCCAGCAGCTTAGTGGTGGCTAGCGGGGAACACGAGCAGTACTTC.

CDR3 bases: TGTGCCAGCCACCTTTGGACAGACCCTGAAGCTTTCTTT. Its protein product is CASHLWTDPEAFF. V gene TRBV2 combines with J gene TRBJ1-1; TRBD1 might be the D (6 bases). Trimming took off 8 bases at V and 6 bases at J, with 16 bases between the two ends. Germline V gene lookup returns CDR1 SNHLY and CDR2 FYNNEI. The CDR3 is 13 residues long.

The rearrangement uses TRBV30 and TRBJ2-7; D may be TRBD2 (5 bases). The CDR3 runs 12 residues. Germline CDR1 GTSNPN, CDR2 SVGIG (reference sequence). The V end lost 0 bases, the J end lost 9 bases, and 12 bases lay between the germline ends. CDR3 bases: TGTGCCTGGAGTGTAATAAGCGGCGGGCAGTACTTC. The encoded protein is CAWSVISGGQYF. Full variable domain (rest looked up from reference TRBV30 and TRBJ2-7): SQTIHQWPATLVQPVGSPLSLECTVEGTSNPNLYWYRQAAGRGLQLLFYSVGIGQISSEVPQNLSASRPQDRQFILSSKKLLLSDSGFYLCAWSVISGGQYFGPGTRLTVT.

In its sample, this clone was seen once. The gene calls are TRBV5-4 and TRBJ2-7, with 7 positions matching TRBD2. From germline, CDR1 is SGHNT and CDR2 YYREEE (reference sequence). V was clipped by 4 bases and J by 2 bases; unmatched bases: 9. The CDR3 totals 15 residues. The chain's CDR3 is CASSTSGAGPYEQYF. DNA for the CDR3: TGTGCCAGCAGCACCTCTGGAGCGGGACCCTACGAGCAGTACTTC.

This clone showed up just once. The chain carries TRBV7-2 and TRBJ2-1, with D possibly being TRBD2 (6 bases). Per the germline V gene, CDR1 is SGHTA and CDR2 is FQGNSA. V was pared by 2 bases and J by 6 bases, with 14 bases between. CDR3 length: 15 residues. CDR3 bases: TGTGCCAGCAGCTTATCCGGGAGCTTCCCCAATGAGCAGTTCTTC. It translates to CASSLSGSFPNEQFF.

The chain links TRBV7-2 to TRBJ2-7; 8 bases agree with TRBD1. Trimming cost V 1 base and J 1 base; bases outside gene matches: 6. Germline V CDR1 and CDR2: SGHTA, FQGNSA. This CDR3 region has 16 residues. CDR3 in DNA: TGTGCCAGCAGCTTAGTAGTGGGACAGGAATCCTACGAGCAGTACTTC. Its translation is CASSLVVGQESYEQYF.

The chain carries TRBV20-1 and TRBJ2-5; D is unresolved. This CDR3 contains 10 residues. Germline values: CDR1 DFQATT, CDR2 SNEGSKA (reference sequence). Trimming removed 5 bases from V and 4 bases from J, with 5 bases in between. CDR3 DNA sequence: TGCAGTGCTCTGATAGAGACCCAGTACTTC. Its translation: CSALIETQYF.

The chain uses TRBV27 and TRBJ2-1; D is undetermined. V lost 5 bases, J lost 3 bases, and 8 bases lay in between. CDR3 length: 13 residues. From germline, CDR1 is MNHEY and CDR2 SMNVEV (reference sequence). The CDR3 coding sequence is TGTGCCAGCAGTCCAGGATTCTACAATGAGCAGTTCTTC. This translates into CASSPGFYNEQFF.

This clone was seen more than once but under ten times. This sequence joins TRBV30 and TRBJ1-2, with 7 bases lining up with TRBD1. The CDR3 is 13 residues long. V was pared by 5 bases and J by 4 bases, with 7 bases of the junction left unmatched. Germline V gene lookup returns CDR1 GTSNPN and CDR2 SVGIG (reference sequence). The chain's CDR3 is CAWRQGTLYGYTF. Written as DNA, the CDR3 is TGTGCCTGGCGACAGGGAACGCTCTATGGCTACACCTTC.

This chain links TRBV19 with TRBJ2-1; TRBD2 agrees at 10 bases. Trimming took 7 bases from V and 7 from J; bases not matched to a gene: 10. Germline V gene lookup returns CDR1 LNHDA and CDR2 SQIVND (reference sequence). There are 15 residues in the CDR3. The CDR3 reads CASNPSGGALNEQFF. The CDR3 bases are TGTGCCAGTAATCCGAGCGGGGGGGCCCTAAATGAGCAGTTCTTC.

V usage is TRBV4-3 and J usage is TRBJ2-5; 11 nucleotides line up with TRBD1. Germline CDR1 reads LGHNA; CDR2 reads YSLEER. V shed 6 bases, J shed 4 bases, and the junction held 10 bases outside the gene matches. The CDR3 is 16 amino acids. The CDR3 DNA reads TGCGCCAGCAGTACCGGGACAGGGGGGAGGGGAGAGACCCAGTACTTC. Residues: CASSTGTGGRGETQYF.

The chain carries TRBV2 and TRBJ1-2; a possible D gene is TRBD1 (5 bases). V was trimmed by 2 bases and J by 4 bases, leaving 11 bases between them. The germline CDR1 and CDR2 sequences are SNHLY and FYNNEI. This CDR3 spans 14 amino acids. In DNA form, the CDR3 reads TGTGCCAGCAGTGAAAGGGGATGGGGCTATGGCTACACCTTC. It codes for CASSERGWGYGYTF.

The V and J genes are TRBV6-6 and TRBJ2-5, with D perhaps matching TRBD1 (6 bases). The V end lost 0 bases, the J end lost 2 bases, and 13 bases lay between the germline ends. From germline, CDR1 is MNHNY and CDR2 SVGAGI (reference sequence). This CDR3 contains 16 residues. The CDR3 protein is CASSYSRTASQETQYF. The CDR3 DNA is TGTGCCAGCAGTTACTCACGGACAGCCTCTCAAGAGACCCAGTACTTC.

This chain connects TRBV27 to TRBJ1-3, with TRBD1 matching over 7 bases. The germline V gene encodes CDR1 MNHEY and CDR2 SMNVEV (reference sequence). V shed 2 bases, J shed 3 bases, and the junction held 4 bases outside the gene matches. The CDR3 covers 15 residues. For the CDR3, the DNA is TGTGCCAGCAGTTTAGAGGGGGCACTTGGAAACACCATATATTTT. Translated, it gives CASSLEGALGNTIYF.